This TCR beta chain comes out of a study of CD8+CD57+ T cells in acquired aplastic anemia. Ten or more counts support this clonotype. V was pared by 8 bases and J by 2 bases, with 8 bases of the junction left unmatched. The CDR3 length is 14 residues. Germline V CDR1 and CDR2: WSHSY, SAAADI. It was genomic DNA that served as the template for profiling TCR beta VDJ and CDR3. One entry per CDR3 protein, called by TCRdb with MiXCR from the reads. The sample has more than 150,000 distinct CDR3 sequences, approximately 45% seen once. V is TRBV10-2 and J is TRBJ2-5, with 7 bases identical to TRBD1. Input material: sorted CD4+, CD8+, or CD8+CD57+ T cells (not recorded which) from PBMCs. This receptor was identified in a human donor in good health. The CDR3 coding sequence is TGCGCCAGCGGGGGACAGAATGCACAAGAGACCCAGTACTTC. This codes for CASGGQNAQETQYF.